This is a list of T cell receptor beta chains from one sample in a study of PD-1 blockade in classical Hodgkin lymphoma. Libraries were prepared by immunoSEQ multiplex PCR; TCRdb keeps only in-frame clonotypes and omits some of them. The repertoire consists of about 90,000 clones, with 92% occurring once and the leading ten covering approximately 2.4%. The sample here was peripheral blood mononuclear cells (PBMCs), taken before the second cycle of nivolumab. The receptors originated from a human donor with classical Hodgkin lymphoma. Both conserved end residues are part of each CDR3. A D gene is named only where the DNA matches it firmly. Clone size is stated in some rows and not others, as once, few, many or a class when expanded.

j_call,clone_size,d_call,v_call,cdr3_aa,cdr3_nt
TRBJ2-5,once,.,TRBV7-9,CASSLAQGQTRTQYF,TGTGCCAGCAGCTTAGCGCAGGGCCAGACAAGGACCCAGTACTTC
TRBJ1-2,once,.,TRBV27,CASSLSRNNNYGYTF,TGTGCCAGCAGTTTATCTAGGAACAATAACTATGGCTACACCTTC
TRBJ2-7,.,TRBD2,TRBV5-1,CASRSSGTASYEQYF,TGCGCCAGCAGAAGTAGCGGGACCGCATCCTACGAGCAGTACTTC
TRBJ2-7,.,.,TRBV27,CASSLSADSPTEQYF,TGTGCCAGCAGCCTTTCCGCGGACAGCCCTACGGAGCAGTACTTC
TRBJ1-5,once,.,TRBV18,CASSRGNEDQPQHF,TGTGCCAGCTCACGGGGGAATGAGGATCAGCCCCAGCATTTT
TRBJ2-2,.,TRBD2,TRBV7-9,CASSSETSRRTGELFF,TGTGCCAGCAGCTCCGAGACTAGCCGTCGCACCGGGGAGCTGTTTTTT
TRBJ1-2,.,.,TRBV27,CASSFGGDYGYTF,TGTGCCAGCAGTTTCGGGGGTGACTATGGCTACACCTTC
TRBJ2-5,.,TRBD2,TRBV9,CASSVVAGGIEETQYF,TGTGCCAGCAGCGTAGTGGCGGGAGGAATTGAAGAGACCCAGTACTTC
TRBJ1-2,.,.,TRBV19,CASSTLDSLIYGYTF,TGTGCCAGTAGTACCCTGGACAGCCTGATCTATGGCTACACCTTC
TRBJ2-7,.,.,TRBV27,CASGRPGHFYEQYF,TGTGCCAGCGGTCGCCCGGGACACTTCTACGAGCAGTACTTC
TRBJ1-4,.,.,TRBV5-1,CASSGSLGEKLFF,TGCGCCAGCAGTGGTTCTCTGGGGGAAAAACTGTTTTTT
TRBJ2-1,.,.,TRBV6-5,CASRSQGYYNEQFF,TGTGCCAGCAGGTCACAGGGTTACTACAATGAGCAGTTCTTC
TRBJ2-7,.,TRBD1,TRBV10-3,CAIRRGQGFAEQYF,TGTGCCATCAGGCGGGGACAGGGTTTCGCCGAGCAGTACTTC
TRBJ2-1,.,.,TRBV29-1,CSVVRDSRPLGNEQFF,TGCAGCGTTGTGCGCGACAGTCGACCCCTCGGCAATGAGCAGTTCTTC
TRBJ2-4,.,TRBD2,TRBV5-1,CASSWTSAKNIQYF,TGCGCCAGCAGTTGGACTAGCGCCAAAAACATTCAGTACTTC
TRBJ2-5,.,.,TRBV2,CASSEAGRGGETQYF,TGTGCCAGCAGTGAAGCCGGCAGGGGGGGAGAGACCCAGTACTTC
TRBJ2-7,once,TRBD2,TRBV5-4,CASSLGGRTLTEQYF,TGTGCCAGCAGCTTGGGCGGGAGGACCTTGACTGAGCAGTACTTC
TRBJ2-5,.,.,TRBV10-3,CAISESRTGGETQYF,TGTGCCATCAGTGAGTCGAGGACAGGAGGGGAGACCCAGTACTTC
TRBJ1-2,.,.,TRBV18,CASSPKAYGYTF,TGTGCCAGCTCACCAAAAGCCTATGGCTACACCTTC
TRBJ1-5,.,TRBD1,TRBV28,CASSLDPETGAHKDQPQHF,TGTGCCAGCAGTTTAGACCCCGAGACAGGGGCCCATAAGGATCAGCCCCAGCATTTT
TRBJ2-5,.,TRBD1,TRBV5-8,CASSLDRGIKTQYF,TGTGCCAGCAGCTTGGACAGGGGGATCAAGACCCAGTACTTC
TRBJ1-1,.,.,TRBV5-4,CASSTGGWGDTEAFF,TGTGCCAGCAGCACGGGCGGGTGGGGGGACACTGAAGCTTTCTTT
TRBJ2-3,.,.,TRBV6-6,CASKGGADTQYF,TGTGCCAGCAAGGGGGGGGCAGATACGCAGTATTTT
TRBJ2-5,.,.,TRBV29-1,CSVGIWVGQETQYF,TGCAGCGTTGGAATCTGGGTAGGGCAAGAGACCCAGTACTTC
TRBJ1-2,.,.,TRBV27,CASSLSGPSYGYTF,TGTGCCAGCAGTTTATCGGGACCGAGCTATGGCTACACCTTC
TRBJ2-7,.,TRBD1,TRBV5-5,CASSPRDSLGTWEQYF,TGTGCCAGCAGCCCGAGGGACAGTTTGGGAACGTGGGAGCAGTACTTC
TRBJ2-1,.,.,TRBV28,CASSKSGERDEQFF,TGTGCCAGCAGCAAATCCGGGGAGAGGGATGAGCAGTTCTTC
TRBJ2-7,.,TRBD1,TRBV2,CASSRDSYEQYF,TGTGCCAGCAGTCGGGACAGCTACGAGCAGTACTTC
TRBJ2-5,.,TRBD1,TRBV6-1,CASSANTGGWGGSKTQYF,TGTGCCAGCAGTGCAAACACAGGGGGCTGGGGGGGGTCAAAGACCCAGTACTTC
TRBJ1-5,few,.,TRBV27,CASSPLQVDQPQHF,TGTGCCAGCAGTCCCCTGCAGGTCGATCAGCCCCAGCATTTT
TRBJ1-2,once,.,TRBV27,CASSLLAPGYGYTF,TGTGCCAGCAGTCTACTTGCGCCAGGGTATGGCTACACCTTC
TRBJ1-3,.,.,TRBV29-1,CSGTGYSGNTIYF,TGCAGCGGTACAGGGTACTCTGGAAACACCATATATTTT
TRBJ2-7,.,.,TRBV29-1,CSVGWGTYEQYF,TGCAGCGTTGGATGGGGTACCTACGAGCAGTACTTC
TRBJ1-1,.,.,TRBV5-1,CASRISGGTEAFF,TGCGCCAGCAGAATTTCGGGGGGCACTGAAGCTTTCTTT
TRBJ2-7,.,.,TRBV30,CAWSVSGGYEQYF,TGTGCCTGGAGTGTCTCGGGCGGCTACGAGCAGTACTTC
TRBJ2-3,.,TRBD1,TRBV19,CASSPGGTGGAPDTQYF,TGTGCCAGTAGTCCGGGGGGGACAGGGGGCGCCCCGGATACGCAGTATTTT
TRBJ1-5,.,.,TRBV10-3,CATSGTFSNQPQHF,TGTGCCACCTCCGGGACATTTAGCAATCAGCCCCAGCATTTT
TRBJ2-7,once,.,TRBV30,CAWSKGYSYEQYF,TGTGCCTGGAGTAAGGGTTACTCCTACGAGCAGTACTTC
TRBJ2-5,.,.,TRBV7-6,CASSSSGGRETQYF,TGTGCCAGCAGCTCAAGTGGGGGGAGAGAGACCCAGTACTTC
TRBJ2-4,once,TRBD2,TRBV4-1,CASSQALAGAAKNIQYF,TGCGCCAGCAGCCAAGCCTTAGCGGGAGCCGCCAAAAACATTCAGTACTTC